A single sample gave rise to the 11 T cell receptor beta chains below, sequenced in a study of naive and memory T cell subsets. Four PCR rounds used nested alpha and beta constant region primers plus the SP2 primer. TCRdb reprocessed the 5' RACE reads via MiXCR and lists one record per CDR3 protein. The sample contains about 62,000 distinct CDR3 sequences, around 8% of which appear only once. A UMI-containing oligonucleotide was joined by 3' ligation to the TCR cDNA template. These receptors were taken from a female donor in good health.

Ten or more counts support this clonotype. The rearrangement uses TRBV6-5 and TRBJ2-4; TRBD2 might be the D (5 bases). Germline V lookup: CDR1 MNHEY, CDR2 SVGAGI. CDR3 length: 15 amino acids. The CDR3 DNA reads as TGTGCGTTCGGGATTCCTAGCTCGGCCAAAAACATTCAGTACTTC. Its protein is CAFGIPSSAKNIQYF.

This CDR3 reads CASSSSSGSRNNEQFF. Here the CDR3 DNA reads TGTGCCAGCAGTTCGTCTAGCGGGAGTCGAAACAATGAGCAGTTCTTC. The chain is built from TRBV28 and TRBJ2-1, with TRBD2 identical over 10 bases. Germline assignment: CDR1 MDHEN and CDR2 SYDVKM. The CDR3 has 16 residues. J was trimmed by 5 bases and V by 4 bases; bases with no gene match: 8.

This clonotype came up many times. The chain joins TRBV20-1 to TRBJ2-1; D remains unclear. The CDR3 has 14 amino acids. Germline CDR1 is DFQATT and CDR2 is SNEGSKA (reference sequence). Trimming left V 1 base short and J 0 bases short, with 7 bases between. The CDR3 DNA follows: TGCAGTGCTAGAGTTCGTCTCTCCTACAATGAGCAGTTCTTC. Translation gives CSARVRLSYNEQFF.

This clonotype was observed a few times. The V call is TRBV5-6, the J call TRBJ2-7; D may be TRBD1 or TRBD2 (5 bases each). With 7 bases removed from V and 6 bases from J, the gap between germline ends came to 14 bases. CDR3 size: 12 residues. In germline, CDR1 is SGHDT, CDR2 YYEEEE. The CDR3 sequence is CASQWGNGEQYF. Written as DNA, the CDR3 is TGTGCCAGCCAATGGGGGAACGGCGAGCAGTACTTC.

This clonotype was detected many times. CDR3 loop: CASTQLGARADTQYF. As DNA, the CDR3 is TGTGCCAGCACCCAACTGGGGGCGAGGGCAGATACGCAGTATTTT. The chain couples TRBV28 to TRBJ2-3; the D gene is possibly TRBD1 (6 bases). Trimming removed 7 bases at V and 4 bases at J, with 18 bases between. CDR3 length: 15 amino acids. The germline gives CDR1 MDHEN, CDR2 SYDVKM.

In its sample, this clonotype was seen many times. The chain recombines TRBV12-3 or TRBV12-4 with TRBJ1-1; D is ambiguous. The CDR3 runs to 11 residues. Trimming took off 5 bases at V and 1 base at J, with 2 bases between the two ends. The CDR3 DNA reads as TGTGCCAGCAGTAAGAACACTGAAGCTTTCTTT. Its protein product is CASSKNTEAFF.

This clonotype showed up just a few times. The J gene is TRBJ1-5, the V gene TRBV19; the D is unclear. CDR3 length equals 14 residues. The ends were cut back, 4 bases at V and 0 bases at J, with 7 bases in the middle. Germline V gene sequence: CDR1 LNHDA, CDR2 SQIVND (reference sequence). Here the CDR3 DNA reads TGTGCCAGTAGTACCTCGTATAGCAATCAGCCCCAGCATTTT. Translating it yields CASSTSYSNQPQHF. The variable domain in full, with the rest retrieved from reference TRBV19 and TRBJ1-5, is DGGITQSPKYLFRKEGQNVTLSCEQNLNHDAMYWYRQDPGQGLRLIYYSQIVNDFQKGDIAEGYSVSREKKESFPLTVTSAQKNPTAFYLCASSTSYSNQPQHFGDGTRLSIL.

This clonotype has a handful of counts. The rearrangement uses TRBV19 and TRBJ1-4; perhaps TRBD1 as D (5 bases). The CDR3 spans 13 residues. The germline V gene has CDR1 LNHDA and CDR2 SQIVND (reference sequence). V gave up 5 bases and J gave up 5 bases, with 9 bases separating them. The CDR3 bases are TGTGCCAGTAGTCCCGCAGGGAATGAAAAACTGTTTTTT. Translated: CASSPAGNEKLFF. Based on the CDR3 plus reference TRBV19 and TRBJ1-4, the full variable domain is DGGITQSPKYLFRKEGQNVTLSCEQNLNHDAMYWYRQDPGQGLRLIYYSQIVNDFQKGDIAEGYSVSREKKESFPLTVTSAQKNPTAFYLCASSPAGNEKLFFGSGTQLSVL.

There are many counts of this clonotype. The chain carries TRBV19 and TRBJ1-2, with D possibly matching TRBD1 (6 bases). This CDR3 is 14 amino acids long. Trimming cost V 6 bases and J 1 base, with 12 bases left between them. Germline loops: CDR1 LNHDA, CDR2 SQIVND (reference sequence). In DNA, the CDR3 is TGTGCCAGTAGGAGCGACAGGCTTAACTATGGCTACACCTTC. Amino acids: CASRSDRLNYGYTF.

This clonotype was detected ten times or more. The chain is built from TRBV29-1 and TRBJ1-2; D is undetermined. This CDR3 has 11 amino acids. In germline, CDR1 is SQVTM, CDR2 ANQGSEA. V lost 3 bases, J lost 3 bases, and 5 bases lay in between. The CDR3 DNA reads as TGCAGCGTTGAGAGGGACTATGGCTACACCTTC. Protein sequence: CSVERDYGYTF.

Only a few counts were recorded for this clonotype. V usage is TRBV7-9 and J usage is TRBJ1-2; D possibly corresponds to TRBD1 (5 bases). Between the trimmed V and J ends, which lost 8 bases and 6 bases, there was a span of 13 bases. CDR3 length: 12 amino acids. Germline-derived CDR1 and CDR2 are SEHNR and FQNEAQ (reference sequence). The CDR3, as DNA: TGTGCCAGCGGGATGGGGGGAAATGGCTACACCTTC. This encodes CASGMGGNGYTF.